This is a list of T cell receptor beta chains from one sample in a study of blood T cell repertoires in COVID-19. Clones were sequenced by immunoSEQ multiplex PCR, and TCRdb holds only the in-frame ones, with some missing. The data hold fewer than 500,000 clones, with approximately 90% observed a single time. Specimen: PBMCs or T cells enriched from blood (not recorded which). Receptor source: a woman aged 30 to 39 with acute COVID-19. CDR3s include the opening cysteine and the closing phenylalanine or tryptophan. D genes are given only for firm matches. Only part of the rows carry a size: once, few, many, or a class if the clone is expanded.

cdr3_aa	cdr3_nt	clone_size	d_call	v_call	j_call	cdr3_length
CASSPGLASPSEQYF	TGTGCCAGCAGCCCCGGACTAGCCTCCCCTTCCGAGCAGTACTTC	NA	TRBD2	TRBV11-1	TRBJ2-7	15
CASSLGLAAYNEQFF	TGCGCCAGCAGCTTGGGACTAGCGGCGTACAATGAGCAGTTCTTC	NA	TRBD2	TRBV5-1	TRBJ2-1	15
CASRLTPGQGLETQYF	TGTGCCAGCAGACTTACCCCGGGACAGGGCTTGGAGACCCAGTACTTC	NA	TRBD1	TRBV7-3	TRBJ2-5	16
CAWSQQGLLEKLFF	TGTGCCTGGAGTCAACAGGGTTTATTGGAAAAACTGTTTTTT	NA	NA	TRBV30	TRBJ1-4	14
CASSFIAGLNTEAFF	TGCGCCAGCAGCTTTATAGCAGGGCTGAACACTGAAGCTTTCTTT	NA	NA	TRBV5-1	TRBJ1-1	15
CASSPDPGGPYEQYF	TGTGCCAGCAGTCCCGATCCGGGGGGACCCTACGAGCAGTACTTC	NA	TRBD2	TRBV28	TRBJ2-7	15
CASSQEWGVSNQPQHF	TGTGCCAGCAGCCAAGAATGGGGGGTGAGCAATCAGCCCCAGCATTTT	NA	NA	TRBV3-1/TRBV3-2	TRBJ1-5	16
CASRGGSGGPNEQFF	TGTGCCAGCCGGGGTGGGAGTGGTGGGCCCAATGAGCAGTTCTTC	NA	NA	TRBV19	TRBJ2-1	15
CASNTGGSWEQYF	TGTGCCAGCAACACCGGGGGGTCCTGGGAGCAGTACTTC	once	TRBD2	TRBV5-6	TRBJ2-7	13
CASSFSLRTEAFF	TGTGCCAGCAGTTTCTCCTTGAGAACTGAAGCTTTCTTT	NA	NA	TRBV12-3/TRBV12-4	TRBJ1-1	13